One sample yielded the 29 T cell receptor beta chains listed below, sequenced in a study of blood T cell repertoires in COVID-19. Measured with immunoSEQ multiplex PCR; TCRdb has only the in-frame clones, and not every one. Among 200,000 to 300,000 clones listed, about nine tenths were seen once. Sequenced input: peripheral blood. The source is a man between 25 and 39 years old with COVID-19, enrolled during active disease.

The rearrangement links TRBV6-5 to TRBJ2-7, with D maybe TRBD2 (6 bases). Germline V gene lookup returns CDR1 MNHEY and CDR2 SVGAGI. Trimming shortened V by 6 bases and J by 7 bases, and 16 bases separated the two germline ends. There are 13 residues in the CDR3. Written as DNA, the CDR3 is TGTGCCAGCAGCCCCGGGGCAGGAGGGGAGCAGTACTTC. Translation gives CASSPGAGGEQYF.

This chain uses TRBV25-1 with TRBJ1-5, with unresolved D. Germline lookup yields CDR1 MGHDK and CDR2 SYGVNS. The V and J ends lost 8 bases and 7 bases respectively, with 21 bases between them. CDR3 length: 15 residues. CDR3 DNA: TGTGCCAGCCCCCCTGGGGAGGATCCTCCGCAGCCCCAGCATTTT. Translation gives CASPPGEDPPQPQHF.

The chain carries TRBV12-5 and TRBJ2-3; a possible D gene is TRBD2 (5 bases). This CDR3 spans 13 amino acids. Deletions cut 2 bases from V and 4 bases from J, with 7 bases between. CDR1 LGHNT and CDR2 FRNRAP come from the germline V gene. CDR3 nucleotide sequence: TGTGCTAGTGGTTTGCCCGGGGCAGATACGCAGTATTTT. Protein: CASGLPGADTQYF.

The chain links TRBV7-9 to TRBJ1-4; 10 nucleotides agree with TRBD1. V lost 5 bases and J lost 3; bases outside the gene matches: 3. This CDR3 is 15 amino acids long. CDR1 is SEHNR and CDR2 is FQNEAQ in the germline V gene (reference sequence). DNA for the CDR3: TGTGCCAGCAGCCGAGGACAGGGGGCTAATGAAAAACTGTTTTTT. It encodes CASSRGQGANEKLFF. The whole variable domain, remainder taken from reference TRBV7-9 and TRBJ1-4, is DTGVSQNPRHKITKRGQNVTFRCDPISEHNRLYWYRQTLGQGPEFLTYFQNEAQLEKSRLLSDRFSAERPKGSFSTLEIQRTEQGDSAMYLCASSRGQGANEKLFFGSGTQLSVL.

This clone came up once. The chain couples TRBV28 to TRBJ2-3, with TRBD2 as a possible D gene (6 bases). This CDR3 spans 15 amino acids. Deletions cut 3 bases from V and 2 bases from J, with 12 bases between. The V gene's germline CDR1 is MDHEN and CDR2 SYDVKM. CDR3 nucleotide sequence: TGTGCCAGCAGTTTCGGACTATTAAACACAGATACGCAGTATTTT. It encodes CASSFGLLNTDTQYF.

CDR3 bases: TGTGCCAGCAGTTACCCACCGCAGGGGTCCTATGGCTACACCTTC. Its protein product is CASSYPPQGSYGYTF. The chain combines TRBV6-6 with TRBJ1-2; a possible D gene is TRBD1 (6 bases). V shed 2 bases and J shed 4 bases, with 14 bases lying between them. Per germline, CDR1 MNHNY and CDR2 SVGAGI (reference sequence). This CDR3 spans 15 amino acids.

This clone came up a few times. The V and J genes are TRBV3-1 (or the pseudogene TRBV3-2) and TRBJ2-5; 10 bases are shared with TRBD2. J lost 5 bases, V lost 0 bases, and 9 bases had no gene match. Per germline, CDR1 LGHDT and CDR2 YNNKEL (reference sequence). The length of the CDR3 is 17 residues. The CDR3 loop reads CASSQDRNSGGPETQYF. In DNA, the CDR3 is TGTGCCAGCAGCCAAGATCGGAATAGCGGGGGGCCGGAGACCCAGTACTTC.

This rearrangement joins TRBV6-4 to TRBJ1-5; TRBD1 agrees at 10 bases. There are 14 residues in the CDR3. V trimming: 5 bases; J trimming: 5 bases; junction bases outside the gene matches: 3. The germline V gene has CDR1 MRHNA and CDR2 SNTAGT. Written as DNA, the CDR3 is TGTGCCAGCAGTCCCGGACAGGGGGATCAGCCCCAGCATTTT. This encodes CASSPGQGDQPQHF.

The CDR3 is CASSMGGLAGQETQYF. The CDR3 nucleotides read TGTGCCAGTAGTATGGGGGGGTTAGCGGGGCAAGAGACCCAGTACTTC. J is TRBJ2-5 and V is TRBV19; 8 nucleotides align to TRBD2. The CDR3 totals 16 residues. CDR1 is LNHDA, CDR2 SQIVND, per germline (reference sequence). Trimming removed 3 bases from V and 2 bases from J; junction bases left unmatched: 8. The whole variable domain, remainder taken from reference TRBV19 and TRBJ2-5, is DGGITQSPKYLFRKEGQNVTLSCEQNLNHDAMYWYRQDPGQGLRLIYYSQIVNDFQKGDIAEGYSVSREKKESFPLTVTSAQKNPTAFYLCASSMGGLAGQETQYFGPGTRLLVL.

This clone showed up just a few times. The V and J genes are TRBV9 and TRBJ2-3; 8 bases are shared with TRBD2. This CDR3 is built from 16 residues. Germline CDR1 SGDLS, CDR2 YYNGEE. V lost 4 bases to trimming and J lost 0 bases; unmatched junction nucleotides: 7. The CDR3 coding sequence is TGTGCCAGCAGCCAAATTAGCGGGGCAAGCACAGATACGCAGTATTTT. Residues: CASSQISGASTDTQYF.

J is TRBJ2-5 and V is TRBV6-5, with TRBD2 identical over 16 bases. V shed 8 bases, J shed 6 bases, and the junction held 6 bases outside the gene matches. Per germline, CDR1 MNHEY and CDR2 SVGAGI. This CDR3 is 15 amino acids long. The CDR3 sequence: CASSGTSGGGKTQYF. Written as DNA, the CDR3 is TGTGCCAGCTCTGGGACTAGCGGGGGGGGAAAGACCCAGTACTTC.

The chain carries TRBV5-6 and TRBJ1-6, with D possibly being TRBD1 (6 bases). The V end was cut by 1 base, the J end by 2 bases, with 10 bases between. CDR1 and CDR2 (germline): SGHDT, YYEEEE. This CDR3 is built from 16 residues. CDR3 sequence reads: CASSLNRVAYNSPLHF. CDR3 nucleotides: TGTGCCAGCAGCTTGAACAGGGTCGCCTATAATTCACCCCTCCACTTT. The full variable domain, completed using reference TRBV5-6 and TRBJ1-6, is DAGVTQSPTHLIKTRGQQVTLRCSPKSGHDTVSWYQQALGQGPQFIFQYYEEEERQRGNFPDRFSGHQFPNYSSELNVNALLLGDSALYLCASSLNRVAYNSPLHFGNGTRLTVT.

The CDR3, as DNA: TGCGCCAGCAGCCCGGGACTAGCGGGGGGCCGAGAGGAGACCCAGTACTTC. Protein sequence: CASSPGLAGGREETQYF. The chain employs TRBV5-1 and TRBJ2-5, with TRBD2 identical over 15 bases. Germline lookup yields CDR1 SGHRS and CDR2 YFSETQ. Trimming took 4 bases from V and 5 from J; bases not matched to a gene: 9. This CDR3 has 17 amino acids.

The rearrangement uses TRBV15 and TRBJ1-3; D not certain. The CDR3 totals 16 residues. CDR1 LNHNV and CDR2 YYDKDF come from the germline V gene (reference sequence). The V and J ends lost 1 base and 0 bases respectively, with 10 bases between them. CDR3 region: CATSRAVAGSGNTIYF. For the CDR3, the DNA is TGTGCCACCAGCAGAGCGGTGGCAGGCTCTGGAAACACCATATATTTT.

This chain links TRBV6-1 with TRBJ2-3, with 7 bases aligning to TRBD2. Trimming took 0 bases from V and 3 from J; bases not matched to a gene: 3. Germline CDR1 reads MNHNS; CDR2 reads SASEGT. CDR3 length: 15 residues. The CDR3, as DNA: TGTGCCAGCAGTGAAGCGGTGGGGGGGACAGATACGCAGTATTTT. Translated, it gives CASSEAVGGTDTQYF.

V usage is TRBV7-9 and J usage is TRBJ1-1; the D gene is possibly TRBD1 (5 bases). Germline CDR1 reads SEHNR; CDR2 reads FQNEAQ (reference sequence). The CDR3 length is 14 residues. Trimming removed 5 bases at V and 0 bases at J, with 10 bases between. The CDR3 sequence is CASSPPTVNTEAFF. The CDR3 bases are TGTGCCAGCAGCCCCCCGACAGTGAACACTGAAGCTTTCTTT.

The chain couples TRBV4-1 to TRBJ2-1; 16 nucleotides match TRBD2. Germline assignment: CDR1 MGHRA and CDR2 YSYEKL. This CDR3 is built from 18 residues. V trimming: 11 bases; J trimming: 8 bases; junction bases outside the gene matches: 18. The CDR3 DNA reads TGCGCCTGGCCCCACAGTGGTGGGACTAGCGGGGGGGCCCATGAGCAGTTCTTC. Translating gives CAWPHSGGTSGGAHEQFF.

Of note for this clone: Other DNA sequences in this specimen translate into the identical CDR3. The rearrangement joins TRBV19 to TRBJ2-3; D perhaps matches TRBD2 (6 bases). The germline V gene encodes CDR1 LNHDA and CDR2 SQIVND (reference sequence). The V and J ends lost 8 bases and 4 bases respectively, with 10 bases between them. This CDR3 is built from 12 residues. CDR3 nucleotides: TGTGCCAGTTCCCCTAGCGCAGATACGCAGTATTTT. Translating gives CASSPSADTQYF.

Only one count was recorded for this clone. CDR3 amino acids: CAISETTMNTEAFF. The CDR3, as DNA: TGTGCCATCAGCGAGACAACCATGAACACTGAAGCTTTCTTT. The chain employs TRBV10-3 and TRBJ1-1; D gene ambiguous. The CDR3 length is 14 residues. Trimming stripped 6 bases from V and 0 bases from J, with 11 bases between. CDR1 ENHRY and CDR2 SYGVKD come from the germline V gene.

V is TRBV7-9 and J is TRBJ1-1, with 9 bases that match TRBD1. CDR3 length: 15 residues. Germline-derived CDR1 and CDR2 are SEHNR and FQNEAQ (reference sequence). Trimming removed 3 bases from V and 5 bases from J; junction bases left unmatched: 7. As DNA, the CDR3 is TGTGCCAGCAGCTTCGGACAGGGGCTTGGAACTGAAGCTTTCTTT. Residues: CASSFGQGLGTEAFF.

The V and J genes are TRBV7-3 and TRBJ1-2, with TRBD1 matching 7 bases. The germline V gene has CDR1 SGHTA and CDR2 FQGTGA. V dropped 4 bases and J dropped 8; count of bases not matched to a gene: 7. The CDR3 is 13 amino acids. The chain's CDR3 is CASSSQTGRGYTF. The DNA for the CDR3 is TGTGCCAGCAGCTCCCAGACAGGGCGAGGCTACACCTTC.

CDR3 protein: CASRNTGYSYEQYF. The CDR3 DNA reads TGTGCCAGCAGAAATACAGGGTACTCCTACGAGCAGTACTTC. The J gene is TRBJ2-7, the V gene TRBV27, with D possibly matching TRBD1 (6 bases). This CDR3 has 14 amino acids. The V gene lost 6 bases and the J gene lost 0 bases, with 12 bases spanning the gap. The germline V gene encodes CDR1 MNHEY and CDR2 SMNVEV (reference sequence).

V and J are TRBV2 and TRBJ2-7; weak D call: TRBD1 (6 bases). This CDR3 has 14 amino acids. Germline CDR1 is SNHLY and CDR2 is FYNNEI. Trimming left V 2 bases short and J 0 bases short, with 8 bases between. The CDR3 DNA sequence: TGTGCCAGCAGTGAACAGGGGAGCTCCTACGAGCAGTACTTC. This codes for CASSEQGSSYEQYF.

The chain links TRBV9 to TRBJ2-3; D perhaps matches TRBD2 (5 bases). The CDR3 contains 13 residues. Trimming left V 0 bases short and J 6 bases short, with 8 bases between. Germline V CDR1 and CDR2: SGDLS, YYNGEE. In nucleotides, the CDR3 is TGTGCCAGCAGCGTAGTTTCGGGGGATACGCAGTATTTT. Translated: CASSVVSGDTQYF.

The V call is TRBV21-1, the J call TRBJ2-2; the tabulated D call, TRBD1, remains unverified against the DNA. TRBV21-1 is noted as a pseudogene. The CDR3 extends over 19 amino acids. CDR3 protein: CASSTIRITGTGNTGELFF. For the CDR3, the DNA is TGTGCCAGCAGCACAATACGAATAACCGGGACAGGGAACACCGGGGAGCTGTTTTTT.

The rearrangement joins TRBV19 to TRBJ2-5; 7 bases map to TRBD2. The CDR3 is 15 amino acids. The germline V gene has CDR1 LNHDA and CDR2 SQIVND (reference sequence). Trimming at V came to 1 base and at J to 4 bases, leaving 6 bases not matched to a gene. The CDR3 loop reads CASSIVGAGVETQYF. CDR3 DNA sequence: TGTGCCAGTAGTATAGTTGGCGCGGGGGTAGAGACCCAGTACTTC.

The chain has TRBV2 and TRBJ2-3; the match to TRBD2 covers 13 bases. After removal of 6 bases from V and 2 bases from J, the junction contained 8 bases not matched to a gene. CDR3 length: 17 amino acids. Germline-derived CDR1 and CDR2 are SNHLY and FYNNEI. The CDR3, as DNA: TGTGCCAGCAGCAAGGGACTAGCGGGACCCATCACAGATACGCAGTATTTT. It yields the protein CASSKGLAGPITDTQYF.

The rearrangement uses TRBV4-1 and TRBJ1-2, with D possibly TRBD1 on 6 matching bases. The germline V and J ends were trimmed by 1 base and 4 bases, with 19 bases remaining between them. The CDR3 sequence is 17 residues long. CDR1 is MGHRA, CDR2 YSYEKL, per germline. The CDR3 DNA follows: TGCGCCAGCAGCCAAGGGCCCGACAGGTCAAGGTTCTATGGCTACACCTTC. Its translation is CASSQGPDRSRFYGYTF.

CDR3 DNA sequence: TGTGCCAGCAGCTTAGGGGTGGGACAGGGGGCAAAGACCCAGTACTTC. Translated, it gives CASSLGVGQGAKTQYF. The chain employs TRBV11-1 and TRBJ2-5; 12 nucleotides agree with TRBD1. Germline assignment: CDR1 SGHAT and CDR2 FQDESV (reference sequence). V lost 1 base, J lost 6 bases, and 6 bases stayed unmatched. The length of the CDR3 is 16 residues.